The clone carrying this T cell receptor (beta chain) has ten or more counts. The CDR3 contains 13 residues. Germline V lookup: CDR1 MNHEY, CDR2 SMNVEV (reference sequence). V dropped 3 bases and J dropped 0 bases, with 6 bases sitting between them. TCRdb processed the 5' RACE reads anew with MiXCR; each CDR3 protein has one entry. The profile covers about 150,000 distinct CDR3 sequences, with 3.5% appearing a single time and 8.1% taken by the ten largest. This record belongs to a study of identical twins. Source material: memory T cells sorted from blood. This clonotype was sampled from a young man in good health. The rearrangement joins TRBV27 to TRBJ2-7; D gene uncertain. The CDR3 bases are TGTGCCAGCAGTTTCATCCCCTCCTACGAGCAGTACTTC. It is translated as CASSFIPSYEQYF.